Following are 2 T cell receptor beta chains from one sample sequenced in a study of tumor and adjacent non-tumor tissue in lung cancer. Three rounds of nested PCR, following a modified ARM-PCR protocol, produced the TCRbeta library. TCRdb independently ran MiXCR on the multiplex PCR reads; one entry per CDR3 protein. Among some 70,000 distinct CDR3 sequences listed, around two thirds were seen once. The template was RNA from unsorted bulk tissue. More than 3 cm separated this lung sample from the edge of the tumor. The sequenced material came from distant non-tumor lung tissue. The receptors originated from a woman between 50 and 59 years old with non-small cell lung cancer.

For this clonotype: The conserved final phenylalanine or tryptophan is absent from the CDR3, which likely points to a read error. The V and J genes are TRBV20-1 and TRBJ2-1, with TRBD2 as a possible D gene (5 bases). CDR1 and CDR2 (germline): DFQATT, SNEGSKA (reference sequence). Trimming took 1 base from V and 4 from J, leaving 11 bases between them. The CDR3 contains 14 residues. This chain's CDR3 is CSARVVGAYNEQFS. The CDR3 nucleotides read TGCAGTGCTAGAGTGGTGGGAGCGTACAATGAGCAGTTCTCC.

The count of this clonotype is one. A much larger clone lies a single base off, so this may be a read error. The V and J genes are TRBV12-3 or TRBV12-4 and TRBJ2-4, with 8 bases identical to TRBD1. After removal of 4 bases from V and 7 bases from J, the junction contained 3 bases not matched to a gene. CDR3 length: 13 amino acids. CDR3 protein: CASSCTGGNIQYF. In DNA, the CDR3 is TGTGCCAGCAGTTGTACAGGGGGGAACATTCAGTACTTC.